Listed below are T cell receptor beta chains from one sample, sequenced in a study of resident and recirculating memory T cells in vitiligo. The assay was immunoSEQ multiplex PCR, and TCRdb's table has in-frame clones only and misses some. The sample consists of about 42,000 clones, nearly 95% of them appearing once. Material for sequencing was blood. The source of these receptors is a male donor with vitiligo. Both conserved end residues are part of each CDR3. D genes are given only for firm matches. Only part of the rows carry a size: once, few, many, or a class if the clone is expanded.

J gene: TRBJ1-4
CDR3 length: 14
D gene: .
V gene: TRBV4-3
clone size: .
CDR3 protein: CASSQDSGLKSLFF
CDR3 DNA: TGCGCCAGCAGCCAAGACAGCGGTTTGAAATCTCTGTTTTTT

J gene: TRBJ1-6
CDR3 length: 18
D gene: TRBD1
V gene: TRBV5-6
clone size: .
CDR3 protein: CASSLTPRDRFRNSPLHF
CDR3 DNA: TGTGCCAGCAGCCTGACACCCCGGGACAGGTTCCGTAATTCACCCCTCCACTTT

J gene: TRBJ1-4
CDR3 length: 15
D gene: .
V gene: TRBV4-3
clone size: once
CDR3 protein: CASSQVRNIGEKLFF
CDR3 DNA: TGCGCCAGCAGCCAAGTGCGGAACATTGGGGAAAAACTGTTTTTT

J gene: TRBJ2-3
CDR3 length: 13
D gene: TRBD2
V gene: TRBV11-2
clone size: .
CDR3 protein: CASSFTTGGPQYF
CDR3 DNA: TGTGCCAGCAGCTTTACAACGGGGGGGCCGCAGTATTTT

J gene: TRBJ1-2
CDR3 length: 14
D gene: .
V gene: TRBV5-1
clone size: .
CDR3 protein: CASSRDSRNYGYTF
CDR3 DNA: TGCGCCAGCAGCCGGGACTCGCGTAACTATGGCTACACCTTC

J gene: TRBJ2-4
CDR3 length: 18
D gene: TRBD2
V gene: TRBV4-3
clone size: .
CDR3 protein: CASSQDRLAGPRENIQYF
CDR3 DNA: TGCGCCAGCAGCCAAGATCGCCTAGCGGGTCCCCGGGAGAACATTCAGTACTTC

J gene: TRBJ2-1
CDR3 length: 15
D gene: TRBD2
V gene: TRBV6-4
clone size: .
CDR3 protein: CASSQTSGSTHEQFF
CDR3 DNA: TGTGCCAGCAGTCAGACTAGCGGGTCAACCCATGAGCAGTTCTTC

J gene: TRBJ1-2
CDR3 length: 12
D gene: .
V gene: TRBV9
clone size: .
CDR3 protein: CASSVGVLGYTF
CDR3 DNA: TGTGCCAGCAGCGTAGGAGTTTTAGGCTACACCTTC

J gene: TRBJ2-3
CDR3 length: 16
D gene: TRBD2
V gene: TRBV9
clone size: .
CDR3 protein: CASSVASGGNTDTQYF
CDR3 DNA: TGTGCCAGCAGCGTGGCTAGCGGGGGAAACACAGATACGCAGTATTTT

J gene: TRBJ2-7
CDR3 length: 14
D gene: TRBD2
V gene: TRBV5-6
clone size: .
CDR3 protein: CASSATGTTHEQYF
CDR3 DNA: TGTGCCAGCAGCGCGACCGGGACTACCCACGAGCAGTACTTC

J gene: TRBJ1-3
CDR3 length: 15
D gene: .
V gene: TRBV29-1
clone size: .
CDR3 protein: CSVVLGASSGNTIYF
CDR3 DNA: TGCAGCGTTGTTTTGGGGGCCTCCTCTGGAAACACCATATATTTT

J gene: TRBJ1-1
CDR3 length: 13
D gene: .
V gene: TRBV4-1
clone size: .
CDR3 protein: CASSQDRLTEAFF
CDR3 DNA: TGCGCCAGCAGCCAAGACAGGCTTACTGAAGCTTTCTTT

J gene: TRBJ1-5
CDR3 length: 15
D gene: .
V gene: TRBV21-1
clone size: .
CDR3 protein: CASSNRGYSNQPQHF
CDR3 DNA: TGTGCCAGCAGCAATCGGGGGTATAGCAATCAGCCCCAGCATTTT

J gene: TRBJ2-7
CDR3 length: 14
D gene: .
V gene: TRBV9
clone size: once
CDR3 protein: CASSVEPDSYEQYF
CDR3 DNA: TGTGCCAGCAGCGTAGAACCCGACAGCTACGAGCAGTACTTC

J gene: TRBJ1-4
CDR3 length: 14
D gene: .
V gene: TRBV9
clone size: few
CDR3 protein: CASSAAGRGEKLFF
CDR3 DNA: TGTGCCAGCAGTGCCGCCGGGAGAGGAGAAAAACTGTTTTTT

J gene: TRBJ2-7
CDR3 length: 15
D gene: TRBD1
V gene: TRBV29-1
clone size: .
CDR3 protein: CSVGLDRETDYEQYF
CDR3 DNA: TGCAGCGTCGGGCTGGACAGGGAAACCGACTACGAGCAGTACTTC

J gene: TRBJ2-3
CDR3 length: 14
D gene: .
V gene: TRBV7-2
clone size: .
CDR3 protein: CASSLLGPTDTQYF
CDR3 DNA: TGTGCCAGCAGCCTGCTAGGTCCCACAGATACGCAGTATTTT

J gene: TRBJ1-4
CDR3 length: 14
D gene: .
V gene: TRBV9
clone size: .
CDR3 protein: CASSVTGASEKLFF
CDR3 DNA: TGTGCCAGCAGCGTGACAGGTGCGTCGGAAAAACTGTTTTTT

J gene: TRBJ2-7
CDR3 length: 14
D gene: TRBD1
V gene: TRBV29-1
clone size: .
CDR3 protein: CSVDEETGGNEQYF
CDR3 DNA: TGCAGCGTTGACGAGGAGACAGGGGGGAACGAGCAGTACTTC

J gene: TRBJ2-3
CDR3 length: 13
D gene: .
V gene: TRBV7-3
clone size: .
CDR3 protein: CASSTAPLDTQYF
CDR3 DNA: TGTGCCAGCAGCACAGCCCCATTAGATACGCAGTATTTT

J gene: TRBJ1-2
CDR3 length: 12
D gene: TRBD1
V gene: TRBV9
clone size: .
CDR3 protein: CASSSNRGGYTF
CDR3 DNA: TGTGCCAGCAGCTCCAACAGGGGTGGCTACACCTTC

J gene: TRBJ2-5
CDR3 length: 12
D gene: .
V gene: TRBV30
clone size: .
CDR3 protein: CAWSPLAGTQYF
CDR3 DNA: TGTGCCTGGTCCCCCCTGGCGGGGACCCAGTACTTC

J gene: TRBJ2-2
CDR3 length: 19
D gene: TRBD2
V gene: TRBV7-2
clone size: .
CDR3 protein: CASSLSPLAGGLKTGELFF
CDR3 DNA: TGTGCCAGCAGCTTATCGCCTCTAGCGGGGGGGCTAAAAACCGGGGAGCTGTTTTTT

J gene: TRBJ1-4
CDR3 length: 12
D gene: .
V gene: TRBV7-9
clone size: .
CDR3 protein: CASSSRNEKLFF
CDR3 DNA: TGTGCCAGCAGCTCCCGGAATGAAAAACTGTTTTTT

J gene: TRBJ2-5
CDR3 length: 16
D gene: TRBD2
V gene: TRBV5-4
clone size: .
CDR3 protein: CASSPLPAGGGETQYF
CDR3 DNA: TGTGCCAGCAGCCCCCTACCCGCGGGGGGCGGGGAGACCCAGTACTTC

J gene: TRBJ2-3
CDR3 length: 17
D gene: TRBD2
V gene: TRBV11-1
clone size: .
CDR3 protein: CASSSGLAGGPTDTQYF
CDR3 DNA: TGTGCCAGCAGCTCCGGACTAGCGGGGGGGCCTACAGATACGCAGTATTTT

J gene: TRBJ2-7
CDR3 length: 14
D gene: .
V gene: TRBV9
clone size: .
CDR3 protein: CASSVVASSYEQYF
CDR3 DNA: TGTGCCAGCAGCGTAGTGGCATCCTCCTACGAGCAGTACTTC

J gene: TRBJ2-3
CDR3 length: 15
D gene: .
V gene: TRBV2
clone size: .
CDR3 protein: CASSVTVTSTDTQYF
CDR3 DNA: TGTGCCAGCAGTGTGACAGTAACTAGCACAGATACGCAGTATTTT

J gene: TRBJ2-5
CDR3 length: 14
D gene: TRBD2
V gene: TRBV12-5
clone size: .
CDR3 protein: CASGLTRGGETQYF
CDR3 DNA: TGTGCTAGTGGTTTGACACGGGGGGGGGAGACCCAGTACTTC

J gene: TRBJ2-7
CDR3 length: 15
D gene: .
V gene: TRBV18
clone size: .
CDR3 protein: CASSQSQATKDEQYF
CDR3 DNA: TGTGCCAGCTCACAGTCACAGGCGACAAAAGACGAGCAGTACTTC

J gene: TRBJ2-2
CDR3 length: 16
D gene: TRBD2
V gene: TRBV18
clone size: .
CDR3 protein: CASSIKTSELTGELFF
CDR3 DNA: TGTGCCAGCTCAATCAAAACTAGCGAACTTACCGGGGAGCTGTTTTTT

J gene: TRBJ1-2
CDR3 length: 14
D gene: .
V gene: TRBV6-5
clone size: .
CDR3 protein: CASSSIIEQYGYTF
CDR3 DNA: TGTGCCAGCAGTTCGATTATTGAACAGTATGGCTACACCTTC

J gene: TRBJ1-6
CDR3 length: 15
D gene: .
V gene: TRBV30
clone size: .
CDR3 protein: CAFTATKSNNSPLHF
CDR3 DNA: TGTGCCTTCACAGCCACCAAATCGAATAATTCACCCCTCCACTTT

J gene: TRBJ1-1
CDR3 length: 10
D gene: .
V gene: TRBV28
clone size: .
CDR3 protein: CASRDTEAFF
CDR3 DNA: TGTGCCAGCCGGGACACTGAAGCTTTCTTT

J gene: TRBJ2-7
CDR3 length: 18
D gene: TRBD2
V gene: TRBV7-2
clone size: .
CDR3 protein: CASSLRLGGGFTSYEQYF
CDR3 DNA: TGTGCCAGCAGCTTAAGGTTAGGCGGGGGGTTTACATCCTACGAGCAGTACTTC

J gene: TRBJ2-5
CDR3 length: 15
D gene: .
V gene: TRBV7-7
clone size: .
CDR3 protein: CASSLAVGPWETQYF
CDR3 DNA: TGTGCCAGCAGCTTAGCCGTTGGGCCATGGGAGACCCAGTACTTC

J gene: TRBJ2-1
CDR3 length: 18
D gene: TRBD2
V gene: TRBV19
clone size: .
CDR3 protein: CASSQTGTSGGARHEQFF
CDR3 DNA: TGTGCCAGTAGTCAGACCGGGACTAGCGGGGGGGCTCGCCATGAGCAGTTCTTC

J gene: TRBJ2-3
CDR3 length: 13
D gene: .
V gene: TRBV30
clone size: .
CDR3 protein: CAWREGYTDTQYF
CDR3 DNA: TGTGCCTGGAGGGAGGGTTACACAGATACGCAGTATTTT

J gene: TRBJ2-5
CDR3 length: 15
D gene: TRBD1
V gene: TRBV9
clone size: .
CDR3 protein: CASSVPGGREETQYF
CDR3 DNA: TGTGCCAGCAGCGTCCCAGGGGGCAGGGAGGAGACCCAGTACTTC

J gene: TRBJ2-1
CDR3 length: 14
D gene: TRBD2
V gene: TRBV6-5
clone size: .
CDR3 protein: CASSYSTSSDEQFF
CDR3 DNA: TGTGCCAGCAGTTACTCGACTAGCAGCGATGAGCAGTTCTTC

J gene: TRBJ1-1
CDR3 length: 11
D gene: .
V gene: TRBV1
clone size: .
CDR3 protein: CTSSPGHEAFF
CDR3 DNA: TGCACCAGCAGCCCGGGACATGAAGCTTTCTTT

J gene: TRBJ2-5
CDR3 length: 15
D gene: .
V gene: TRBV5-4
clone size: .
CDR3 protein: CASSLAGVWKETQYF
CDR3 DNA: TGTGCCAGCAGCTTGGCCGGGGTCTGGAAAGAGACCCAGTACTTC

J gene: TRBJ1-5
CDR3 length: 15
D gene: TRBD1
V gene: TRBV29-1
clone size: .
CDR3 protein: CSVAYAGTGNQPQHF
CDR3 DNA: TGCAGCGTTGCCTATGCGGGGACAGGCAATCAGCCCCAGCATTTT

J gene: TRBJ2-1
CDR3 length: 16
D gene: TRBD2
V gene: TRBV7-2
clone size: once
CDR3 protein: CASSLDPAGVLNEQFF
CDR3 DNA: TGTGCCAGCAGCTTAGACCCAGCGGGGGTCCTCAATGAGCAGTTCTTC

J gene: TRBJ1-1
CDR3 length: 13
D gene: .
V gene: TRBV12-5
clone size: .
CDR3 protein: CASGIRVGTEAFF
CDR3 DNA: TGTGCTAGTGGTATCAGGGTTGGTACTGAAGCTTTCTTT

J gene: TRBJ1-2
CDR3 length: 15
D gene: .
V gene: TRBV6-5
clone size: .
CDR3 protein: CASSYAGADNYGYTF
CDR3 DNA: TGTGCCAGCAGTTACGCAGGGGCAGATAACTATGGCTACACCTTC